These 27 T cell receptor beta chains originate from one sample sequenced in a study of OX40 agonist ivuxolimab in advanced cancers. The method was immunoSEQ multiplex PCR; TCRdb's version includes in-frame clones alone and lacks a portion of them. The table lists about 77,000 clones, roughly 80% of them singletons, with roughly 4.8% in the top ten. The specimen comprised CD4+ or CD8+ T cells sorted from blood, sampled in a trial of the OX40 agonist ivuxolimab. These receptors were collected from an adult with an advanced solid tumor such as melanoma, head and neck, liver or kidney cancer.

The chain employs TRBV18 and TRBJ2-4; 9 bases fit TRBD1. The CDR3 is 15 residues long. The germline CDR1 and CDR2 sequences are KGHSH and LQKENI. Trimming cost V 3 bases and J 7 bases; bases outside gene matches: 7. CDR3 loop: CASSPLPGQGNIQYF. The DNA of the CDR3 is TGTGCCAGCTCACCCCTCCCGGGACAGGGTAACATTCAGTACTTC. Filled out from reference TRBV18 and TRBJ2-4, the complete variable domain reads NAGVMQNPRHLVRRRGQEARLRCSPMKGHSHVYWYRQLPEEGLKFMVYLQKENIIDESGMPKERFSAEFPKEGPSILRIQQVVRGDSAAYFCASSPLPGQGNIQYFGAGTRLSVL.

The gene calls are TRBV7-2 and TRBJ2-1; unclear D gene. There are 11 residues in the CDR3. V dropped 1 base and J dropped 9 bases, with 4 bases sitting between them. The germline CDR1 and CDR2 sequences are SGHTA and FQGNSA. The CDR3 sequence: CASSLVSEQFF. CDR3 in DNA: TGTGCCAGCAGCTTAGTCAGTGAGCAGTTCTTC.

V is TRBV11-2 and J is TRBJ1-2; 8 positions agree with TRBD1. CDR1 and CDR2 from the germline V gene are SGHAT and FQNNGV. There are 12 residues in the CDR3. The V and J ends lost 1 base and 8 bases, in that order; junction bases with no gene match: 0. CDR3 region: CASSLGDRGYTF. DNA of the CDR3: TGTGCCAGCAGCTTAGGGGACAGGGGCTACACCTTC.

CDR3 DNA: TGTGCCAGCAGCTTTTGGAGCGGGAGTACCAATGAGCAGTTCTTC. This translates into CASSFWSGSTNEQFF. The rearrangement joins TRBV5-6 to TRBJ2-1, with 8 bases aligning to TRBD2. V was pared by 2 bases and J by 6 bases, with 7 bases of the junction left unmatched. CDR1 and CDR2 from the germline V gene are SGHDT and YYEEEE. The CDR3 is 15 residues long.

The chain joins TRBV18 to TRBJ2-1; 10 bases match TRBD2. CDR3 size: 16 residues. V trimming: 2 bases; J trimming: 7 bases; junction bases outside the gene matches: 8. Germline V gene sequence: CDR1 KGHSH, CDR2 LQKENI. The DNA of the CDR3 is TGTGCCAGCTCACCAACAAGCGGGGGGGCCGTTAATGAGCAGTTCTTC. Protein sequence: CASSPTSGGAVNEQFF.

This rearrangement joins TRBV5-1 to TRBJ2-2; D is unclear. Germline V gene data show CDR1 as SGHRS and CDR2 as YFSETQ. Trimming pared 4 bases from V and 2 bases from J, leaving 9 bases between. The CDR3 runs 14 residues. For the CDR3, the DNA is TGCGCCAGCAGCCCTTCAGCAAACACCGGGGAGCTGTTTTTT. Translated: CASSPSANTGELFF.

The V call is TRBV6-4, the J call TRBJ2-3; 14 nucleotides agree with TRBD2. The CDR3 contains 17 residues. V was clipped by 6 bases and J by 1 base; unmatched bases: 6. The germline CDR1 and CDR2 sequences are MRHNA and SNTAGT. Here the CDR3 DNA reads TGTGCCAGCAGGCCGACTAGCGGGAGGGCGGGCACAGATACGCAGTATTTT. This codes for CASRPTSGRAGTDTQYF.

CDR3 nucleotide sequence: TGTGCCAGCAGCGCTTCCGGAGAGAACACTGAAGCTTTCTTT. This translates into CASSASGENTEAFF. This chain connects TRBV7-3 to TRBJ1-1; D gene unclear. The CDR3 is made up of 14 amino acids. Germline V CDR1 and CDR2: SGHTA, FQGTGA. Trimming took 5 bases from V and 1 from J, leaving 11 bases between them.

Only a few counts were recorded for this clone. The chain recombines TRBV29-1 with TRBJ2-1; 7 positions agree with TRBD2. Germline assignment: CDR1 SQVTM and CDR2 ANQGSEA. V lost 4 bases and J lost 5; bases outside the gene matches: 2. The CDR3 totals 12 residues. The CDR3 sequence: CSVVREDNEQFF. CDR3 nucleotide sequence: TGCAGCGTTGTTCGGGAGGACAATGAGCAGTTCTTC.

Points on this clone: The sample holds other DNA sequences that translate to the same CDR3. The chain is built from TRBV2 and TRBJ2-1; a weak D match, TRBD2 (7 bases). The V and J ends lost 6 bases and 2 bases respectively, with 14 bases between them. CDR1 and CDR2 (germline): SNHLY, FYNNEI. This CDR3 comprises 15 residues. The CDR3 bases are TGTGCCAGCAGGAAAGGGGGGGGCACCTACAATGAGCAGTTCTTC. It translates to CASRKGGGTYNEQFF. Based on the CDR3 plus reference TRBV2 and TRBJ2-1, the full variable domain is EPEVTQTPSHQVTQMGQEVILRCVPISNHLYFYWYRQILGQKVEFLVSFYNNEISEKSEIFDDQFSVERPDGSNFTLKIRSTKLEDSAMYFCASRKGGGTYNEQFFGPGTRLTVL.

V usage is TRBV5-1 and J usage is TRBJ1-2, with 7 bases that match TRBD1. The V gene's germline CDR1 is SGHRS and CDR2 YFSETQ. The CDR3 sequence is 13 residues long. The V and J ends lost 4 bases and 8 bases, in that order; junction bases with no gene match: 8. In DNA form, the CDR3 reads TGCGCCAGCAGCCCCGGACAGGAAAGCGGCTACACCTTC. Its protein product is CASSPGQESGYTF. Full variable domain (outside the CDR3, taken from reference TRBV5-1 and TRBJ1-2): KAGVTQTPRYLIKTRGQQVTLSCSPISGHRSVSWYQQTPGQGLQFLFEYFSETQRNKGNFPGRFSGRQFSNSRSEMNVSTLELGDSALYLCASSPGQESGYTFGSGTRLTVV.

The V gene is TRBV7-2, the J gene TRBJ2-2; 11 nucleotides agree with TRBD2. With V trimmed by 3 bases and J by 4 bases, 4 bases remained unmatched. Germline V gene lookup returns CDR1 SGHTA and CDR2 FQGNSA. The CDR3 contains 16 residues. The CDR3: CASSLQGLAVTGELFF. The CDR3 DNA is TGTGCCAGCAGCTTGCAGGGACTAGCGGTCACCGGGGAGCTGTTTTTT.

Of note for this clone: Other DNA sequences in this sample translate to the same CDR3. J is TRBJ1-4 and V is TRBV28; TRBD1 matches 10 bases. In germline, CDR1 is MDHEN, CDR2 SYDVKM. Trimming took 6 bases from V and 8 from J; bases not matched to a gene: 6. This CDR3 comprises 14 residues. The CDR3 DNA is TGTGCCAGCAGCCGGGGACAGGGGCGGGAAAAACTGTTTTTT. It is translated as CASSRGQGREKLFF. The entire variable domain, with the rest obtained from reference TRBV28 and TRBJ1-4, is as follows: DVKVTQSSRYLVKRTGEKVFLECVQDMDHENMFWYRQDPGLGLRLIYFSYDVKMKEKGDIPEGYSVSREKKERFSLILESASTNQTSMYLCASSRGQGREKLFFGSGTQLSVL.

The CDR3 nucleotides read TGCGCCAGCAGCTCCCAGGGCGGTAAGGAGACCCAGTACTTC. Translating it yields CASSSQGGKETQYF. V and J are TRBV5-1 and TRBJ2-5; D may be TRBD1 (5 bases). This CDR3 contains 14 residues. Germline loops: CDR1 SGHRS, CDR2 YFSETQ. Trimming took off 3 bases at V and 5 bases at J, with 14 bases between the two ends.

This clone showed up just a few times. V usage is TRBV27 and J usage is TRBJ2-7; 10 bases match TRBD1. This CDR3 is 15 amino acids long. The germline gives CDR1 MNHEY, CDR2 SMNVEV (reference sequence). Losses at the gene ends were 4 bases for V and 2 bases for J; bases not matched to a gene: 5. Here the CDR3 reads CASSWTGTGAYEQYF. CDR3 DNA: TGTGCCAGCAGTTGGACCGGGACAGGGGCCTACGAGCAGTACTTC.

The DNA for the CDR3 is TGTGCCTGGAGTGTAGGAAGCAATGAGCAGTTCTTC. It encodes CAWSVGSNEQFF. This chain links TRBV30 with TRBJ2-1; no clear D gene. With 0 bases removed from V and 6 bases from J, the gap between germline ends came to 6 bases. Germline CDR1 reads GTSNPN; CDR2 reads SVGIG (reference sequence). The CDR3 is 12 amino acids. Full variable domain (missing parts from reference TRBV30 and TRBJ2-1): SQTIHQWPATLVQPVGSPLSLECTVEGTSNPNLYWYRQAAGRGLQLLFYSVGIGQISSEVPQNLSASRPQDRQFILSSKKLLLSDSGFYLCAWSVGSNEQFFGPGTRLTVL.

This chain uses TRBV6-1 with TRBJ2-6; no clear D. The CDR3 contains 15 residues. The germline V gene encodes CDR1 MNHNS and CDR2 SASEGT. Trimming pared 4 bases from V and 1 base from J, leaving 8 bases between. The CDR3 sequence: CASSAGLSGANVLTF. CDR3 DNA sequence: TGTGCCAGCAGTGCCGGCTTATCTGGGGCCAACGTCCTGACTTTC.

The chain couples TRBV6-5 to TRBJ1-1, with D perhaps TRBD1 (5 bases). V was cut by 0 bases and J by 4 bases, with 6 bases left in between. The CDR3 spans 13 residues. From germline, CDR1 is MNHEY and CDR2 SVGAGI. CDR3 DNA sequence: TGTGCCAGCAGTTACTCGGGGGGCACTGAAGCTTTCTTT. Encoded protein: CASSYSGGTEAFF.

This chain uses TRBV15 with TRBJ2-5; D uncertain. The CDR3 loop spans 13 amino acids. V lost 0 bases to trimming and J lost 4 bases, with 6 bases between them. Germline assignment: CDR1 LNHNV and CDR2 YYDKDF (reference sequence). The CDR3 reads CATSRERRETQYF. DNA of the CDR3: TGTGCCACCAGCAGAGAGCGTCGAGAGACCCAGTACTTC.

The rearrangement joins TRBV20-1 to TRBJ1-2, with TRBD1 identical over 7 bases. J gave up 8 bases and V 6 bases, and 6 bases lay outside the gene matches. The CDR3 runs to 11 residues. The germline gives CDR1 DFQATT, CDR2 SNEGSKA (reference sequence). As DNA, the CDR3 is TGCAGTGCCAAGGGGGCCTGGGGCTACACCTTC. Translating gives CSAKGAWGYTF.

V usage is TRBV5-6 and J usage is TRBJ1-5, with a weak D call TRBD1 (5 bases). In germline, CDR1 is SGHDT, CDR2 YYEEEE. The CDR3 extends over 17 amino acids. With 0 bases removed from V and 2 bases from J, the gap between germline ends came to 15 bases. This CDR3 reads CASSLGRWGEGNQPQHF. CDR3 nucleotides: TGTGCCAGCAGCTTGGGGAGATGGGGCGAGGGCAATCAGCCCCAGCATTTT.

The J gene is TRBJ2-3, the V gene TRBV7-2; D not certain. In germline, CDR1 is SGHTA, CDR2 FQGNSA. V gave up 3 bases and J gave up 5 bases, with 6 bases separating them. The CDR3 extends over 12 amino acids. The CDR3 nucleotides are TGTGCCAGCAGCTTGGGTCGAGATACGCAGTATTTT. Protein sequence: CASSLGRDTQYF.

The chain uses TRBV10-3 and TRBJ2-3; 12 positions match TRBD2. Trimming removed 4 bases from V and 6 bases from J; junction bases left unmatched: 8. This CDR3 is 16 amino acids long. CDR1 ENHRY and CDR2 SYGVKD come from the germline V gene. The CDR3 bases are TGTGCCATCAGTGCACTAGCGGGGGGCTATGGGGATACGCAGTATTTT. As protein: CAISALAGGYGDTQYF.

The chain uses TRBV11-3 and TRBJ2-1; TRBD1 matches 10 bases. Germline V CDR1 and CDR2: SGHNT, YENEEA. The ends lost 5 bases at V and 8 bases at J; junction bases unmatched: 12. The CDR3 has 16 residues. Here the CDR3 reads CASSQIGQGVADEQFF. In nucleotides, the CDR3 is TGTGCCAGCAGCCAAATCGGACAGGGGGTGGCAGATGAGCAGTTCTTC.

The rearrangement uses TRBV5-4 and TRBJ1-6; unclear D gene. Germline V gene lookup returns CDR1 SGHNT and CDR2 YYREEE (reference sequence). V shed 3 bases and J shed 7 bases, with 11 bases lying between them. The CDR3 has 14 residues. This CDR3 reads CASSSRERNSPLHF. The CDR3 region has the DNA TGTGCCAGCAGCTCCCGGGAGAGGAATTCACCCCTCCACTTT.

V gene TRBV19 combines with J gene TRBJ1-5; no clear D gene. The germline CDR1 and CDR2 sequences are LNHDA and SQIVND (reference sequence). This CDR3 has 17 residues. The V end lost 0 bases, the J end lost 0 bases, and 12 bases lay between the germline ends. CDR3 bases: TGTGCCAGTAGTATAGATCACGCAAGATATAGCAATCAGCCCCAGCATTTT. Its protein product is CASSIDHARYSNQPQHF.

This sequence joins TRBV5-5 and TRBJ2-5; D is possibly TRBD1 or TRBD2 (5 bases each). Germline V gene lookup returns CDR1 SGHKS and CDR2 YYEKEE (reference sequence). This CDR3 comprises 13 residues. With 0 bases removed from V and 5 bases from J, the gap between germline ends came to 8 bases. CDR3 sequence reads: CASSLAWGETQYF. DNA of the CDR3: TGTGCCAGCAGCTTGGCCTGGGGGGAGACCCAGTACTTC.